This T cell receptor beta chain is from a study of glioma-infiltrating T cells (dated by TCRdb to the mid-2010s). In the study overall: TCR alpha- and beta-chain repertoires were sequenced from glioma tissue, non-neoplastic brain tissue and matched peripheral blood mononuclear cells. To gauge divergence between tissue and blood T-cell populations, every tissue-infiltrating repertoire was compared against the peripheral blood repertoire from the same patient. Three low-grade glioma patients, seven to nine primary glioblastoma patients, and three non-glioma patients who contributed non-neoplastic brain tissue made up the paired cohort.

Turning to this clonotype: Its recognized antigen is unknown. The input lacks base qualities; no much larger clone sits a single base away.

TCR alpha and beta CDR3 regions were amplified with the iRepertoire nested amplicon-rescue multiplex PCR (arm-PCR) platform from RNA. The input for one-step reverse transcription and amplification was roughly 85-400 ng of either tissue mRNA or PBMC total RNA. Following bead purification, Illumina adapters were added by a secondary multiplex PCR, and the libraries were gel-purified between 200 and 400 bp. Internal 6-nucleotide barcodes were carried by the libraries and were used for demultiplexing. Sequencing of libraries was performed on an Illumina MiSeq with 2x220 or 2x250 nucleotide paired-end reads. The source study handled its data this way. Paired reads were merged using FLASH 1.2.11 and aligned with BWA-MEM to the GRCh37 human genome, and TRA and TRB reads were then extracted. For V and J assignment, an IMGT-derived reference of cassette sequences and CDR3 motifs that included pseudogenes was used. Three-frame translation of reads was performed, and productive CDR3s were defined as those with a C...FGXG motif and no stop codons. Unique combinations of V-J cassette pair and CDR3 amino acid sequence were defined as clonotypes. Reads were filtered by Hamming distance, with the threshold set by the sequence error rate of each sample in mapped regions. In-frame beta chains were kept once TCRdb had trimmed the public reads at Q25 with fastp and called clones with MiXCR. Every distinct CDR3 protein forms one entry, paired with its most common genes and DNA. It is TCRdb's table, rather than the study itself, that gives the V and J calls and clone size. This sample has over 120,000 distinct CDR3 sequences in its table, and about two fifths of those were observed once. Around a fifth of the sample is in the top ten clones.

Study-level results and caveats: Only a very small number of CDR3 sequences turned up in both tissue and blood, a result put down to high CDR3 diversity combined with limited sampling. VJ-independent divergence between tissue and blood was below expectation in non-neoplastic patients but above expectation in all gliomas, especially low-grade gliomas. Group comparisons rested on small numbers: three non-neoplastic, three low-grade glioma and fewer than 10 glioblastoma patients.

CDR1 and CDR2 (SNHLY, FYNNEI) derive from the germline V gene. V is reduced by 2 bases and J by 5 bases, leaving a spacing of 13 bases between them. The CDR3 goes from the cysteine to the phenylalanine over 14 residues. Here the CDR3 DNA is all that survives: 42 bases in frame from base 1. Sequenced input: glioma tissue, nonneoplastic brain tissue, or PBMCs (not recorded which). This sequence uses TRBV2 and TRBJ2-7; 5 matching bases give a weak D call of TRBD2. The receptor was derived from a human donor with low-grade glioma or glioblastoma, undergoing nonglioma brain surgery, or in good health (not recorded which). In nucleotides, the sequence is TGTGCCAGCAGTGAACTCGGAGGAAGAGACGAGCAGTACTTC. This gives the protein CASSELGGRDEQYF.